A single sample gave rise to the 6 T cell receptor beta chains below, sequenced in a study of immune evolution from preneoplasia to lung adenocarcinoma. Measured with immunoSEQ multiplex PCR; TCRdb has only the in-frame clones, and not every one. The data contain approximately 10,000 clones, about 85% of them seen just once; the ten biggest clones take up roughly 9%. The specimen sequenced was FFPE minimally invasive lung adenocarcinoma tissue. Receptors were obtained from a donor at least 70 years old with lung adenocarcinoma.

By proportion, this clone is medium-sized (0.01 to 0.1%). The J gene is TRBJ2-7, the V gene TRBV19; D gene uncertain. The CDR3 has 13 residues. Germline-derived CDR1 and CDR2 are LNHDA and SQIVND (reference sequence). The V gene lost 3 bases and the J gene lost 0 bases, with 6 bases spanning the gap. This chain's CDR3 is CASSIKISYEQYF. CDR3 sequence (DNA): TGTGCCAGTAGTATTAAGATCTCCTACGAGCAGTACTTC.

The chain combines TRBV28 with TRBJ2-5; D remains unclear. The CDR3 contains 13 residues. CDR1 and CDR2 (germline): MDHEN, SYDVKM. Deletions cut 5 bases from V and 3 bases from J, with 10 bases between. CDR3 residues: CASSPHAEETQYF. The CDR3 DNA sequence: TGTGCCAGCAGTCCCCACGCGGAAGAGACCCAGTACTTC.

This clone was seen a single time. The CDR3 is CASSLAGVLQETQYF. CDR3 in DNA: TGTGCCAGCAGCTTGGCGGGTGTTCTACAAGAGACCCAGTACTTC. The V call is TRBV5-4, the J call TRBJ2-5; no clear D. V lost 0 bases and J 2 bases, leaving 11 bases between the germline ends. Germline lookup yields CDR1 SGHNT and CDR2 YYREEE (reference sequence). The CDR3 covers 15 residues.

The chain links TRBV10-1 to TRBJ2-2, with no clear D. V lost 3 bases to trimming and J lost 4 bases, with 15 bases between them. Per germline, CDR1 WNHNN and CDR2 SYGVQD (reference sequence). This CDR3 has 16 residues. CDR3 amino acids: CASSDPGRSGTGELFF. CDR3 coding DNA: TGCGCCAGCAGTGATCCTGGACGGTCCGGCACCGGGGAGCTGTTTTTT.

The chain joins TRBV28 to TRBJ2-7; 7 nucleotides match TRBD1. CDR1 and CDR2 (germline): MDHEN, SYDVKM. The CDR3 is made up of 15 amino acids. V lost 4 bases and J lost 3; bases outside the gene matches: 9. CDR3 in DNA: TGTGCCAGCAGTTCCCCCGGGACAGTACGCTACGAGCAGTACTTC. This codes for CASSSPGTVRYEQYF. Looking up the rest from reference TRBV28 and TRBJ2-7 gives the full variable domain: DVKVTQSSRYLVKRTGEKVFLECVQDMDHENMFWYRQDPGLGLRLIYFSYDVKMKEKGDIPEGYSVSREKKERFSLILESASTNQTSMYLCASSSPGTVRYEQYFGPGTRLTVT.

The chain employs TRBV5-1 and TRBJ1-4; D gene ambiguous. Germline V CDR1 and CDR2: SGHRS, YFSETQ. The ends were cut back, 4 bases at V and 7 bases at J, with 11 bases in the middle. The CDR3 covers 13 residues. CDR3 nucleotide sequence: TGCGCCAGCAGCCTCGGCAGCACTGAAAAACTGTTTTTT. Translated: CASSLGSTEKLFF.